The entry below gives a single T cell receptor beta chain sequence along with its context. What it recognizes is unknown. This record belongs to a study of cytomegalovirus exposure and HLA in healthy donors. This CDR3 is built from 15 residues. V lost 6 bases and J lost 4, with 18 bases in between. Germline values: CDR1 SGHAT, CDR2 FQNNGV. Researchers ran the PCR with 60 Vbeta and 13 Jbeta primers. TCRdb's table, derived via immunoSEQ multiplex PCR, lists solely in-frame clones and lacks some. Among 200,000 or so clones listed, around 83% were seen once. Findings and limits, study-wide: Some public TCRs appeared in many individuals, while most sequences were rare.

The source of this sequence is a woman in her 40s in good health and CMV-seronegative. Sequencing was performed on PBMCs. J is TRBJ1-2 and V is TRBV11-2; D possibly corresponds to TRBD1 (5 bases). The CDR3 DNA reads as TGTGCCAGCAGAACCCCCAAAACAGGATCCTATGGCTACACCTTC. It encodes CASRTPKTGSYGYTF. The entire variable domain, with the rest obtained from reference TRBV11-2 and TRBJ1-2, is as follows: EAGVAQSPRYKIIEKRQSVAFWCNPISGHATLYWYQQILGQGPKLLIQFQNNGVVDDSQLPKDRFSAERLKGVDSTLKIQPAKLEDSAVYLCASRTPKTGSYGYTFGSGTRLTVV.